This T cell receptor beta chain was sequenced for a study of molecular identifiers for immune sequencing clone quantification. MiXCR, run by TCRdb on the PCR reads, gives a single entry per CDR3 protein. The sample gives about 630,000 distinct CDR3 sequences, 25% of which show up once; approximately 0.75% is in the top ten. Only a few counts were recorded for this clonotype. Its antigen is as yet unknown. Study-wide results and limits: Beyond 20 RNA copies, clones held over 99% of effector molecules, compared with under 1% in naive cells.

This CDR3 spans 15 amino acids. Between the trimmed V and J ends, which lost 7 bases and 7 bases, there was a span of 20 bases. The rearrangement links TRBV12-3 or TRBV12-4 to TRBJ2-1, with D possibly TRBD2 on 5 matching bases. The receptor was derived from a human donor in good health. Some libraries in this study had Jurkat cell RNA spiked in. The source material was naive CD8+ T cells from blood, with Jurkat cell RNA spiked in. Stated subset: FACS-sorted CD8+CD4-CCR7+CD45RA+ naive T cells. The CDR3, as DNA: TGTGCCAGCAAGATAGCGCCCTTCGGGGTGAATGAGCAGTTCTTC. It yields the protein CASKIAPFGVNEQFF.